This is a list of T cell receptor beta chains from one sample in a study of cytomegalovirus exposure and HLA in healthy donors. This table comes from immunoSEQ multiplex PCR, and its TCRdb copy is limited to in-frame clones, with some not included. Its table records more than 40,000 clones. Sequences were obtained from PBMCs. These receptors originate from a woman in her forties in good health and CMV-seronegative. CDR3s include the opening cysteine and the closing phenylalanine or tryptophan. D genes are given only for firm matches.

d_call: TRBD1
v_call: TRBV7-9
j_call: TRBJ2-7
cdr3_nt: TGTGCCAGCAGCTTAGGGTATGGTGACAGGGACTACGAGCAGTACTTC
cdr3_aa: CASSLGYGDRDYEQYF

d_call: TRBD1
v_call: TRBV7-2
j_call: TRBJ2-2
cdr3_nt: TGTGCCAGCAGCCCTCCGGGACAGGTCGTGTCCGGGGAGCTGTTTTTT
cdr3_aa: CASSPPGQVVSGELFF

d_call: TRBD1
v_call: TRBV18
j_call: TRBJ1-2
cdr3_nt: TGTGCCAGCTCACGGGGACAGGTCGATAACTATGGCTACACCTTC
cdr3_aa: CASSRGQVDNYGYTF

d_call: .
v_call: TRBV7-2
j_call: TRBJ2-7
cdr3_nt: TGTGCCAGCCACGAGCCGCCCATTCGGGAGCAGTACTTC
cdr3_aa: CASHEPPIREQYF

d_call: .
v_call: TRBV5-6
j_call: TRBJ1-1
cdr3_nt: TGTGCCAGCAGCTCGGCGTTGGGTTCAGGGGACACTGAAGCTTTCTTT
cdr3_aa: CASSSALGSGDTEAFF

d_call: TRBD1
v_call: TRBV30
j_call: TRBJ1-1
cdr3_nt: TGTGCCTGGATGAGGGGGCTCTCTGAAGCTTTCTTT
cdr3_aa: CAWMRGLSEAFF

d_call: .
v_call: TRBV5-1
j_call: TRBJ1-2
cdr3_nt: TGCGCCAGCAGCACCTCAGATAACTATGGCTACACCTTC
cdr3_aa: CASSTSDNYGYTF

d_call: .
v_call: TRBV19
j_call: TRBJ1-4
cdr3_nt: TGTGCCAGTAGGACTCAGGGGCGGCGGGAAAAACTGTTTTTT
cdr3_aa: CASRTQGRREKLFF

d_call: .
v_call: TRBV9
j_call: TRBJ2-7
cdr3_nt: TGTGCCAGCAGCGTAGGTGCTTCCACATACGAGCAGTACTTC
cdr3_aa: CASSVGASTYEQYF

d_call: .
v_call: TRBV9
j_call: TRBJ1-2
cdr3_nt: TGTGCCAGCAGCGTTAGCCGTGCGGGAGGACTCGGTGGCTACACCTTC
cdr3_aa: CASSVSRAGGLGGYTF

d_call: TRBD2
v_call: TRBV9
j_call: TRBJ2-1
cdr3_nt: TGTGCCAGCAGCGTCATGCCCAGCGGGGATGAGCAGTTCTTC
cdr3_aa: CASSVMPSGDEQFF

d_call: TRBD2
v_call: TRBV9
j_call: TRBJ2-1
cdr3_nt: TGTGCCAGCAGCGTAGAACTAGCGGGGGCGTACAATGAGCAGTTCTTC
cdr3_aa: CASSVELAGAYNEQFF

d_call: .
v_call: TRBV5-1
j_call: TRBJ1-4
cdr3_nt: TGCGCCAGCAGCCTGGGGAGGCTTTTCAATGAAAAACTGTTTTTT
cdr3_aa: CASSLGRLFNEKLFF

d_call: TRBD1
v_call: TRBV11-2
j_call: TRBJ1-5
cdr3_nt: TGTGCCAGCAGCTTAGAGGGACAGGGTAACCAGCCCCAGCATTTT
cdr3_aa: CASSLEGQGNQPQHF

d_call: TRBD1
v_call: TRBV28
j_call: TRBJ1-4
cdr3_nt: TGTGCCAGCAGTTTGGCGGGACAGGGGAATGAAAAACTGTTTTTT
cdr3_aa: CASSLAGQGNEKLFF

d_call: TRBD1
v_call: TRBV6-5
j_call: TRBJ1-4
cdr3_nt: TGTGCCAGCACCCTGGGGCAGGGGGGAGAAAAACTGTTTTTT
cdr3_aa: CASTLGQGGEKLFF

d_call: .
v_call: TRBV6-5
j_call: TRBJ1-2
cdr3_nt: TGTGCCAGCAGCCCCGATGGAGATGGCTACACCTTC
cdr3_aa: CASSPDGDGYTF

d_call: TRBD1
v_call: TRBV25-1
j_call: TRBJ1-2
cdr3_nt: TGTGCCAGCAGTGATCCGACAGGGTACTATGGCTACACCTTC
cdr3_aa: CASSDPTGYYGYTF

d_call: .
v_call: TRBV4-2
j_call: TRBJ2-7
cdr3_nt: TGTGCCAGCAGCCAAGCAAGCGGCTCCTCCTACGAGCAGTACTTC
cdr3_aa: CASSQASGSSYEQYF

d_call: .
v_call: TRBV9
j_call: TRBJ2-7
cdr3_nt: TGTGCCAGCAGCCCCCGACAGTCTGACCCCTACGAGCAGTACTTC
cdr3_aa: CASSPRQSDPYEQYF

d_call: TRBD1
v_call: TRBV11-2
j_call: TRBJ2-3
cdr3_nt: TGTGCCAGCAGCAAGACAGGGAAAACAGATACGCAGTATTTT
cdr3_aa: CASSKTGKTDTQYF

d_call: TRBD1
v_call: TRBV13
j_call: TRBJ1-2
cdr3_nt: TGTGCCAGCAGCTTAGTCTACGGACAGGGGGACTATGGCTACACCTTC
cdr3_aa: CASSLVYGQGDYGYTF

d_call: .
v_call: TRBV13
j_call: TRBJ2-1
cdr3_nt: TGTGCCAGCAGCTTAGAATCCATGAGCAATGAGCAGTTCTTC
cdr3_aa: CASSLESMSNEQFF

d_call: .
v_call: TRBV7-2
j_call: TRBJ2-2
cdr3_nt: TGTGCCAGCAGCCCGGCGGTAGCTTACACCGGGGAGCTGTTTTTT
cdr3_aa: CASSPAVAYTGELFF

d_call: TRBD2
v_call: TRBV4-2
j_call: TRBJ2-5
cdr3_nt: TGTGCCAGCAGCCAAGGGGGCGTAGCGGGAGGTGGCGAGACCCAGTACTTC
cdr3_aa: CASSQGGVAGGGETQYF

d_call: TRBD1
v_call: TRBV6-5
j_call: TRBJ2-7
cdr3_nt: TGTGCCAGCAGGAAGACAGGGGTGGACGAGCAGTACTTC
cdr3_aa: CASRKTGVDEQYF

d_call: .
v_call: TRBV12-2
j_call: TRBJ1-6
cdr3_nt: TGTGCAAGTCGCTTAGTGTATCTCGGGGACAGGTGGAGCTCCTATAATTCACCCCTCCACTTT
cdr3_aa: CASRLVYLGDRWSSYNSPLHF

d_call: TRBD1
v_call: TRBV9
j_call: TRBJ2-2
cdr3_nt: TGTGCCAGCAGCCCGTACAGGGGGGCGAACACCGGGGAGCTGTTTTTT
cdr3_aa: CASSPYRGANTGELFF

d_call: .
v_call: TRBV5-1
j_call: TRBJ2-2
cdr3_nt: TGCGCCAGCAGCACGGGATCCACCGGGGAGCTGTTTTTT
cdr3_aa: CASSTGSTGELFF

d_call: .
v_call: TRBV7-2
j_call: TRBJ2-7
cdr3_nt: TGTGCCAGCAGCTTAGGGGGGCGGGAGAGAATCTACGAGCAGTACTTC
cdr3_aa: CASSLGGRERIYEQYF

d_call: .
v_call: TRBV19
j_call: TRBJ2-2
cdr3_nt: TGTGCCAGTAGTATCCCAATGGGAGCCGGGGAGCTGTTTTTT
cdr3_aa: CASSIPMGAGELFF

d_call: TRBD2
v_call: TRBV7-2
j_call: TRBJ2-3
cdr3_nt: TGTGCCAGCAGCTTTTCCAGCGGGAGTGGAGGCACAGATACGCAGTATTTT
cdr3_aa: CASSFSSGSGGTDTQYF

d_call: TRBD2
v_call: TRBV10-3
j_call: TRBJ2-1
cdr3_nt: TGTGCCATCAGCAGTGGGGGGGATGAGCAGTTCTTC
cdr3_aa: CAISSGGDEQFF

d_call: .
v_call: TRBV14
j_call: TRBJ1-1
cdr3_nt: TGTGCCAGCAGCCAAGGCAGGGACACTGAAGCTTTCTTT
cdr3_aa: CASSQGRDTEAFF

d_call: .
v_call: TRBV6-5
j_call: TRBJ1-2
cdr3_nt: TGTGCCAGCAGTTACGACAAGAACTATGGCTACACCTTC
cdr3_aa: CASSYDKNYGYTF

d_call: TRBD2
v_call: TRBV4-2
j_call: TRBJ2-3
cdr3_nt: TGTGCCAGCAGCCAGACTCAGGGAGGCGGGAGGAGCACAGATACGCAGTATTTT
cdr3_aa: CASSQTQGGGRSTDTQYF

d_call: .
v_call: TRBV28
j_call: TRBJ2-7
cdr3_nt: TGTGCCAGCAGTTACCCCGGGAGATTTTACGAGCAGTACTTC
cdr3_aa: CASSYPGRFYEQYF

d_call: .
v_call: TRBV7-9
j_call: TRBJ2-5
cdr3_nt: TGTGCCAGCAGACCTAACAGTGGCGAGACCCAGTACTTC
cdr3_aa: CASRPNSGETQYF

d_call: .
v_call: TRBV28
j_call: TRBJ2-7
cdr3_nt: TGTGCCAGCAGCCCCGACGGACAGAGTTCCTACGAGCAGTACTTC
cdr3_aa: CASSPDGQSSYEQYF

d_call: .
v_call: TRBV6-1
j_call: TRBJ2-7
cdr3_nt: TGTGCCAGCAACTACCAAGAGGCCTACGAGCAGTACTTC
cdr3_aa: CASNYQEAYEQYF

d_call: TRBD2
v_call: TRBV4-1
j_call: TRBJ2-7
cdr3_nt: TGCGCCAGCAGCCTGACAGCGGGAGGCGTCTACGAGCAGTACTTC
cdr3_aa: CASSLTAGGVYEQYF

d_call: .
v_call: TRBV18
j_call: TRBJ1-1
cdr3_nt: TGTGCCAGCTCATCACAACAACAGGGCCCTACTGAAGCTTTCTTT
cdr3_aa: CASSSQQQGPTEAFF

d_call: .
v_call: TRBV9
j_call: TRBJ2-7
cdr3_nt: TGTGCCAGCAGCTCCCGAGGCGAGCAGTACTTC
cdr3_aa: CASSSRGEQYF

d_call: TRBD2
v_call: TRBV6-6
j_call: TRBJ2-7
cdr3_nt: TGTGCCAGCAGGAGGAGGCTAGCGGGAGTAGGGTACGAGCAGTACTTC
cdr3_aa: CASRRRLAGVGYEQYF

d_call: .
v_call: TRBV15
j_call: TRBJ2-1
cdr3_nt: TGTGCCACCAGCAGAGAAAGAGGAACCCAGGGGAATGAGCAGTTCTTC
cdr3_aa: CATSRERGTQGNEQFF

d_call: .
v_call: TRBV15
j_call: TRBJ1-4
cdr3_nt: TGTGCCACCCGGGGGGGGCTGGCTAATGAAAAACTGTTTTTT
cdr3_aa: CATRGGLANEKLFF

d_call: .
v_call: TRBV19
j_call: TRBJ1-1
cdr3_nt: TGTGCCAGTAGTCCTCGGGAGGCGCCGACTGAAGCTTTCTTT
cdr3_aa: CASSPREAPTEAFF

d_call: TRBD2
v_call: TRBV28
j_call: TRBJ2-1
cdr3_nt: TGTGCCAGCAGTTTTGGTCTAGCGGGAGAAAGGGACTACAATGAGCAGTTCTTC
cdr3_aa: CASSFGLAGERDYNEQFF

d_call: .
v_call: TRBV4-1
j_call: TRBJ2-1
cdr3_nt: TGCGCCAGCAGCCCCGGGTGGAATGAGCAGTTCTTC
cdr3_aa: CASSPGWNEQFF

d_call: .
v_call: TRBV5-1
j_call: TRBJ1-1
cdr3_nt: TGCGCCAGCAGCTTGAGGACAAACACTGAAGCTTTCTTT
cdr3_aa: CASSLRTNTEAFF

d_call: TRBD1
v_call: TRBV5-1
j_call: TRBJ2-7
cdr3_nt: TGCGCCAGCAGCGAACAGGGGGCTTCCTACGAGCAGTACTTC
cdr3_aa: CASSEQGASYEQYF